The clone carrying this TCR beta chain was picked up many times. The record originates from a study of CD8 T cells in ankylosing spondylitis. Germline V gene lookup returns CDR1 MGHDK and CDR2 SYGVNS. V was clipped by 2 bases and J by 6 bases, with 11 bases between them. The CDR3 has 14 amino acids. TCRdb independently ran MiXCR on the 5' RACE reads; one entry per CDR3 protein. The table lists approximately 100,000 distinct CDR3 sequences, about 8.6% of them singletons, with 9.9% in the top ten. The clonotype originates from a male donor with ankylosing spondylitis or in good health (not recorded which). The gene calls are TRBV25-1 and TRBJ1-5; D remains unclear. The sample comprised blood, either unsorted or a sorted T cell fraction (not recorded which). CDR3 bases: TGTGCCAGCAGTGAAGGAGGTCAGAGTCAGCCCCAGCATTTT. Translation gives CASSEGGQSQPQHF.